A single sample gave rise to the 23 T cell receptor beta chains below, sequenced in a study of cytomegalovirus exposure and HLA in healthy donors. Data came from immunoSEQ multiplex PCR; TCRdb stores just in-frame clones and leaves some out. The data contain about 170,000 clones, around nine tenths of them singletons. Sequences were obtained from PBMCs. These receptors came from a woman aged 25-40 years in good health and CMV-seronegative.

The J gene is TRBJ1-5, the V gene TRBV10-1, with D unresolved. V gave up 3 bases and J gave up 2 bases, with 5 bases separating them. This CDR3 comprises 13 residues. Germline V gene sequence: CDR1 WNHNN, CDR2 SYGVQD (reference sequence). The CDR3 loop is CASSDGGNQPQHF. CDR3 DNA: TGCGCCAGCAGTGACGGGGGCAATCAGCCCCAGCATTTT.

The chain links TRBV19 to TRBJ1-2, with D possibly being TRBD1 (6 bases). Germline lookup yields CDR1 LNHDA and CDR2 SQIVND (reference sequence). The ends were cut back, 3 bases at V and 4 bases at J, with 15 bases in the middle. The CDR3 is 15 residues long. The CDR3 loop is CASSIRDGQTYGYTF. The CDR3 DNA reads as TGTGCCAGTAGTATCCGAGACGGACAGACCTATGGCTACACCTTC.

This clone was counted at least ten times. This sample includes further DNA sequences coding for the same CDR3. This sequence joins TRBV5-1 and TRBJ2-3; D uncertain. The V gene's germline CDR1 is SGHRS and CDR2 YFSETQ. CDR3 length: 14 amino acids. V shed 1 base and J shed 2 bases, with 8 bases lying between them. The CDR3 region has the DNA TGCGCCAGCAGCTTGTCTCAGATCACAGATACGCAGTATTTT. Amino acids: CASSLSQITDTQYF.

This clone was detected only once. The genes are TRBV4-3 and TRBJ1-1; tentatively, D is TRBD1 (6 bases). V was cut by 1 base and J by 9 bases, with 18 bases left in between. From germline, CDR1 is LGHNA and CDR2 YSLEER. CDR3 length equals 15 residues. The CDR3 DNA sequence: TGCGCCAGCAGCCAAGTTGAGAGAGGCCAGGGGAAAGCTTTCTTT. Residues: CASSQVERGQGKAFF.

V is TRBV13 and J is TRBJ2-4; 13 nucleotides align to TRBD2. From germline, CDR1 is PRHDT and CDR2 FYEKMQ (reference sequence). The junction had 6 bases not matched to a gene; V was cut back by 1 base and J by 0 bases. This CDR3 contains 19 residues. The chain's CDR3 is CASSLVGLAGVLAKNIQYF. The CDR3 DNA follows: TGTGCCAGCAGCTTAGTTGGACTAGCGGGGGTGCTAGCCAAAAACATTCAGTACTTC.

This clone came up once. V is TRBV7-2 and J is TRBJ2-3; 11 nucleotides match TRBD2. V shed 3 bases, J shed 1 base, and the junction held 0 bases outside the gene matches. CDR3 length equals 15 residues. Germline V gives CDR1 SGHTA, CDR2 FQGNSA. Here the CDR3 DNA reads TGTGCCAGCAGCTTTAGCGGGGGGGGCACAGATACGCAGTATTTT. Encoded protein: CASSFSGGGTDTQYF.

The rearrangement joins TRBV18 to TRBJ1-3; D ambiguous. Trimming took off 5 bases at V and 5 bases at J, with 10 bases between the two ends. The germline CDR1 and CDR2 sequences are KGHSH and LQKENI. CDR3 length equals 13 residues. The CDR3 region is CASSERDRNTIYF. CDR3 sequence (DNA): TGTGCCAGCTCAGAACGGGATCGAAACACCATATATTTT.

The chain links TRBV2 to TRBJ2-1, with D perhaps TRBD2 (6 bases). The CDR3 totals 15 residues. The V gene lost 6 bases and the J gene lost 4 bases, with 16 bases spanning the gap. Germline V gives CDR1 SNHLY, CDR2 FYNNEI. The CDR3: CASRSTGLIYNEQFF. Here the CDR3 DNA reads TGTGCCAGCAGGAGCACGGGACTCATATACAATGAGCAGTTCTTC.

This chain joins TRBV29-1 and TRBJ2-5; 9 bases line up with TRBD2. CDR1 and CDR2 from the germline V gene are SQVTM and ANQGSEA. This CDR3 spans 14 amino acids. V shed 4 bases and J 5 bases; nucleotides not matched to a gene: 8. The CDR3 sequence: CSVVMGGGAETQYF. CDR3 nucleotides: TGCAGCGTTGTAATGGGCGGGGGGGCTGAGACCCAGTACTTC.

The chain combines TRBV7-2 with TRBJ1-6; 8 nucleotides agree with TRBD1. This CDR3 region has 15 residues. The junction had 5 bases not matched to a gene; V was cut back by 1 base and J by 9 bases. The V gene's germline CDR1 is SGHTA and CDR2 FQGNSA. DNA for the CDR3: TGTGCCAGCAGCTTAGGGACAGGGTGGAGTTCACCCCTCCACTTT. Translation gives CASSLGTGWSSPLHF. Full variable domain (rest looked up from reference TRBV7-2 and TRBJ1-6): GAGVSQSPSNKVTEKGKDVELRCDPISGHTALYWYRQSLGQGLEFLIYFQGNSAPDKSGLPSDRFSAERTGGSVSTLTIQRTQQEDSAVYLCASSLGTGWSSPLHFGNGTRLTVT.

The chain joins TRBV6-5 to TRBJ2-7; possible D gene TRBD2, 6 bases. Trimming shortened V by 0 bases and J by 0 bases, and 9 bases separated the two germline ends. Germline V CDR1 and CDR2: MNHEY, SVGAGI. The CDR3 covers 15 residues. The DNA for the CDR3 is TGTGCCAGCAGTTACTCCGTGGAGGGCTCCTACGAGCAGTACTTC. It encodes CASSYSVEGSYEQYF.

CDR3 nucleotide sequence: TGCAGCGTTGGGGGGGGGCAGTACGAGCAGTACTTC. It encodes CSVGGGQYEQYF. The rearrangement uses TRBV29-1 and TRBJ2-7; the D gene is possibly TRBD2 (7 bases). Germline CDR1 reads SQVTM; CDR2 reads ANQGSEA. V lost 4 bases, J lost 4 bases, and 11 bases lay in between. This CDR3 is 12 amino acids long.

The V call is TRBV5-1, the J call TRBJ1-2, with D maybe TRBD1 (5 bases). Germline V gene sequence: CDR1 SGHRS, CDR2 YFSETQ. Trimming pared 1 base from V and 8 bases from J, leaving 12 bases between. The CDR3 length is 13 residues. The CDR3 bases are TGCGCCAGCAGCTTGCGCCCGGGGGACGGCTACACCTTC. Amino acid sequence: CASSLRPGDGYTF.

The chain carries TRBV29-1 and TRBJ1-2; D is unclear. V lost 4 bases to trimming and J lost 6 bases, with 15 bases between them. Germline CDR1 reads SQVTM; CDR2 reads ANQGSEA. There are 13 residues in the CDR3. The CDR3 DNA reads as TGCAGCGTTGCGGAAGAGGGCGCGAATGGCTACACCTTC. It encodes CSVAEEGANGYTF.

The chain uses TRBV5-4 and TRBJ2-7; TRBD2 might be the D (7 bases). V lost 2 bases and J lost 2, with 11 bases in between. CDR1 is SGHNT and CDR2 is YYREEE in the germline V gene (reference sequence). There are 14 residues in the CDR3. The CDR3 nucleotides are TGTGCCAGCAGCTTAATAGGGGGGGCCTACGAGCAGTACTTC. Protein: CASSLIGGAYEQYF.

The chain carries TRBV5-5 and TRBJ2-2; TRBD1 agrees at 9 bases. CDR1 and CDR2 (germline): SGHKS, YYEKEE (reference sequence). Trimming took 0 bases from V and 6 from J; bases not matched to a gene: 3. This CDR3 contains 15 residues. The CDR3 DNA follows: TGTGCCAGCAGCTTGGGACAGGGGGTCTCCGGGGAGCTGTTTTTT. This encodes CASSLGQGVSGELFF.

This clone was seen only a few times. The chain is built from TRBV18 and TRBJ2-5; TRBD1 agrees at 7 bases. The V segment lost 2 bases and the J segment 5 bases; nucleotides outside the gene matches: 8. The germline V gene has CDR1 KGHSH and CDR2 LQKENI. There are 15 residues in the CDR3. CDR3 DNA: TGTGCCAGCTCACCATCCTTGACAGGGCTTGAGACCCAGTACTTC. This gives the protein CASSPSLTGLETQYF.

V gene TRBV9 combines with J gene TRBJ2-5; weak D call: TRBD1 (6 bases). The CDR3 runs to 16 residues. Germline CDR1 and CDR2: SGDLS and YYNGEE. V was shortened by 0 bases and J by 5 bases, with 17 bases between the two germline ends. CDR3 nucleotides: TGTGCCAGCAGCGTAGAGAGGACAGCTTCTTGGGAGACCCAGTACTTC. Translated: CASSVERTASWETQYF.

The rearrangement joins TRBV5-1 to TRBJ2-1, with D tentatively TRBD2 (5 bases). The CDR3 has 11 residues. Germline V gene lookup returns CDR1 SGHRS and CDR2 YFSETQ. Trimming pared 7 bases from V and 7 bases from J, leaving 9 bases between. CDR3 sequence reads: CASAAANEQFF. Written as DNA, the CDR3 is TGCGCCAGCGCAGCGGCAAATGAGCAGTTCTTC.

This chain connects TRBV19 to TRBJ1-1, with 8 positions matching TRBD1. This CDR3 spans 15 amino acids. The germline V gene has CDR1 LNHDA and CDR2 SQIVND (reference sequence). The V gene end was trimmed by 8 bases and the J gene end by 5 bases; junction bases not matched to a gene: 13. CDR3 residues: CASRQGKGGRTEAFF. The CDR3, as DNA: TGTGCCAGTCGACAGGGGAAAGGGGGACGGACTGAAGCTTTCTTT. Filled out from reference TRBV19 and TRBJ1-1, the complete variable domain reads DGGITQSPKYLFRKEGQNVTLSCEQNLNHDAMYWYRQDPGQGLRLIYYSQIVNDFQKGDIAEGYSVSREKKESFPLTVTSAQKNPTAFYLCASRQGKGGRTEAFFGQGTRLTVV.

Only one count was recorded for this clone. This chain links TRBV5-1 with TRBJ1-2; tentative D call: TRBD1 (5 bases). V was trimmed by 4 bases and J by 8 bases, leaving 12 bases between them. CDR3 length: 12 residues. CDR1 and CDR2 from the germline V gene are SGHRS and YFSETQ. The CDR3 sequence: CASSGQGSGYTF. The CDR3 DNA sequence: TGCGCCAGCAGCGGGCAGGGTTCCGGCTACACCTTC.

The genes are TRBV27 and TRBJ2-7; a weak D match, TRBD2 (7 bases). This CDR3 is 15 amino acids long. The V end was cut by 0 bases, the J end by 3 bases, with 12 bases between. Germline CDR1 reads MNHEY; CDR2 reads SMNVEV (reference sequence). The CDR3 here is CASSLSGGAYYEQYF. The CDR3 DNA reads as TGTGCCAGCAGTTTATCGGGGGGGGCTTACTACGAGCAGTACTTC.

V and J are TRBV6-6 and TRBJ1-4, with 12 bases that match TRBD1. Germline CDR1 and CDR2: MNHNY and SVGAGI (reference sequence). J was trimmed by 11 bases and V by 2 bases; bases with no gene match: 9. CDR3 length equals 16 residues. The CDR3 here is CASSYATGTGGEKLFF. The CDR3 DNA is TGTGCCAGCAGTTACGCAACCGGGACAGGGGGCGAGAAACTGTTTTTT.